The text below deals with one T cell receptor beta chain. Its antigen is unknown. No clone much larger than this one lies a single base away; base qualities are absent. Genomic DNA served as template for TCR beta VDJ combination and CDR3 sequence profiling. TCR repertoire sequencing was run on an Illumina HiSeq 2000. The study's own analysis went as follows. Repertoire assessment relied on Simpson's diversity index, CDR3 size and DJ length profiles, and TRBV/TRBJ rearrangement plots. Whichever DNA sequence was most abundant in the deep sequencing data was defined as the immunodominant clone. CDR3 amino acid sequences were screened for sharing across subjects and were compared with published repertoires and the VDJdb database. TCRdb ran its own pipeline on the public reads, namely fastp trimming at Q25 and MiXCR clone calling, and kept in-frame beta chains. Rows merge per CDR3 protein into single entries with the most common DNA and genes. These V and J calls are TCRdb output, not the study's own analysis. The sample data list 40,000 to 50,000 distinct CDR3 sequences, and around 73% of these were observed just once. In total, the top ten clones hold under 40% of the sample.

The CDR3, from cysteine to phenylalanine, totals 15 residues. Kept here is only the CDR3 DNA, which spans 45 bases and is read in frame from base 1. The junction carries 9 bases between V and J, which are trimmed by 0 bases and 3 bases respectively. From a lookup of the germline V gene (reference sequence), CDR1 and CDR2 are LNHNV and YYDKDF. TCR repertoires of sorted CD4+ and CD8+ blood T cells from severe aplastic anemia patients and healthy subjects were deep-sequenced in the study. Ficoll-Paque density gradient centrifugation was used to isolate peripheral blood mononuclear cells. CD4+ and CD8+ T cells were sorted by FACS or magnetic beads before DNA extraction. This sample is drawn from a study of CD8+CD57+ T cells in acquired aplastic anemia (dated by TCRdb to 2016 to 2019). With regard to the full study: DNA extracted from sorted CD4+ and CD8+ cells had a mean of roughly 3 ug, with a range of roughly 0.2 to 27.4 ug. Mean read counts for healthy donor samples were some 10 million for CD4+ cells and some 11 million for CD8+ cells.

The full study reports these points: Between patients and healthy controls, no significant difference in CD8+ Simpson's diversity was found (P=0.060). Roughly 29 CD8+ CDR3 sequences were found to be shared between patients and controls, but these sequences appeared to be highly expressed in patients and within the immunodominant clones of the patients.

The receptor was isolated from a human donor in good health, serving as a control. Source material: sorted CD4+, CD8+, or CD8+CD57+ T cells (not recorded which) from PBMCs. The chain joins TRBV15 to TRBJ1-3, and perhaps TRBD1 as D gene, on 6 matching bases. The CDR3 protein: CATSRDRGSGNTIYF. The DNA reads as follows: TGTGCCACCAGCAGAGACAGGGGAAGTGGAAACACCATATATTTT.